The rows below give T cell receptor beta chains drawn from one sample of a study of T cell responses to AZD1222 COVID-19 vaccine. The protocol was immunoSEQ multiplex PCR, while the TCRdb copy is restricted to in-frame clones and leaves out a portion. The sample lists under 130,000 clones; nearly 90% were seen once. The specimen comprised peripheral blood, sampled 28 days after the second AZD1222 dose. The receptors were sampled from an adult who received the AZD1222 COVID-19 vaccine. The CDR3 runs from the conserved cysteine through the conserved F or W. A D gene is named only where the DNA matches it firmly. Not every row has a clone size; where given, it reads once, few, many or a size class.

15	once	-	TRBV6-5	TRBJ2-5	TGTGCCAGCGCCGTTGACGGAGGGGACAGACAGACCCAGTACTTC	CASAVDGGDRQTQYF
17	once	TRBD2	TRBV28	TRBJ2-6	TGTGCCAGCAGTCGACCCGGGGGGATCTCTGGGGCCAACGTCCTGACTTTC	CASSRPGGISGANVLTF
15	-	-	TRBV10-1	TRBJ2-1	TGCGCCAGCAGTGAGTTCCGGCGGGGTTACAATGAGCAGTTCTTC	CASSEFRRGYNEQFF
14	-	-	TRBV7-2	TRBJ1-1	TGTGCCAGCAGCTGGGGGACACCCAACACTGAAGCTTTCTTT	CASSWGTPNTEAFF
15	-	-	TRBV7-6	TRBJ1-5	TGTGCCAGCAGCTTAGTCCCACTCAGCAATCAGCCCCAGCATTTT	CASSLVPLSNQPQHF
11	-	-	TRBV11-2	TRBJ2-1	TGTGCCAGCAGCTTAGGGGGCCGGGGGTTCTTC	CASSLGGRGFF
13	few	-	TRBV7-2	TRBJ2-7	TGTGCCAGCCAGGGGCCCAAGGCCTACGAGCAGTACTTC	CASQGPKAYEQYF
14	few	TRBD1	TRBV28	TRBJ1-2	TGTGCCAGCACCCCCAGGGGGCGGAGGGACGGCTACACCTTC	CASTPRGRRDGYTF
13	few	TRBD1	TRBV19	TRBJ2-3	TGTGCCACTTCGACAGGGTGGACAGATACGCAGTATTTT	CATSTGWTDTQYF
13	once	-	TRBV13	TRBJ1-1	TGTGCCAGCAGCTCAGGATGGAACACTGAAGCTTTCTTT	CASSSGWNTEAFF
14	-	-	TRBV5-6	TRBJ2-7	TGTGCCAGCAGCTTGGTGGCTCAGCCGGGGGAGCAGTACTTC	CASSLVAQPGEQYF
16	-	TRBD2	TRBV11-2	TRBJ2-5	TGTGCCAGCAGCTTAGTGGCCCTAGCGGGTAAAGAGACCCAGTACTTC	CASSLVALAGKETQYF
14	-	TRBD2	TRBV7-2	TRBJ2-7	TGTGCCAGCAGCCCTAGCGGGACCTTGGGCGAGCAGTACTTC	CASSPSGTLGEQYF
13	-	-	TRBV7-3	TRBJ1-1	TGTGCCAGCAGCTTTTCGGGATCTACTGAAGCTTTCTTT	CASSFSGSTEAFF
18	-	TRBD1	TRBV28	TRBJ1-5	TGTGCCAGCAGTTCCCCATCCGGACAGGGCCATAGCAATCAGCCCCAGCATTTT	CASSSPSGQGHSNQPQHF
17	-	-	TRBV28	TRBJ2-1	TGTGCCAGCAGTTTAGGGGGTTTGGAAAGTCGAAAGAATGAGCAGTTCTTC	CASSLGGLESRKNEQFF
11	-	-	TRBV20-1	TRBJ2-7	TGCAGTGCTAGGAGGGGGAACGAGCAGTACTTC	CSARRGNEQYF
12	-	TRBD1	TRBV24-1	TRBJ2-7	TGTGCCACCAGCCGGGACAGCTACGAGCAGTACTTC	CATSRDSYEQYF
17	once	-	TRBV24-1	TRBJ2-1	TGTGCCACCAGTGATTCCAAAAGGGGGGGGAACTACAATGAGCAGTTCTTC	CATSDSKRGGNYNEQFF
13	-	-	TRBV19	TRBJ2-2	TGTGCCAGTAGTAAGTTTGAAGCCGGGGAGCTGTTTTTT	CASSKFEAGELFF
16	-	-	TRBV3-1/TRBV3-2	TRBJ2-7	TGTGCCAGCAGCCCCCTAGGTGCGGGACCTACTACGGGGCAGTACTTC	CASSPLGAGPTTGQYF
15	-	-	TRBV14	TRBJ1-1	TGTGCCAGCAGCCAAGATCTGCAGGTGAACACTGAAGCTTTCTTT	CASSQDLQVNTEAFF
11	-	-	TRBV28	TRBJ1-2	TGTGCCAGCACCAGGGGTAATGGCTACACCTTC	CASTRGNGYTF
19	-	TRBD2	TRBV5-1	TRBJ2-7	TGCGCCAGCCGTCGACTAGCGGGAGTCCAATTGGGGGGGATCTACGAGCAGTACTTC	CASRRLAGVQLGGIYEQYF
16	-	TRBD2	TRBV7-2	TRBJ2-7	TGTGCCAGCAGCTTAGCGACAACTAGCGGGAGCCTAGAGCAGTACTTC	CASSLATTSGSLEQYF
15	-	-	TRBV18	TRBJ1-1	TGTGCCAGCTCACACTCAGGGTATTTGAACACTGAAGCTTTCTTT	CASSHSGYLNTEAFF
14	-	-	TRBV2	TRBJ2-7	TGTGCCAGCAGTGACCAGGGAAGGGGATACGAGCAGTACTTC	CASSDQGRGYEQYF
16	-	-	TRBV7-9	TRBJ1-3	TGTGCCAGCAGCTTAGGTTCGGGGAGCTCTGGAAACACCATATATTTT	CASSLGSGSSGNTIYF
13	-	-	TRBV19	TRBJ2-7	TGTGCCAGTAGTATAGACGGTGCCTACGAGCAGTACTTC	CASSIDGAYEQYF
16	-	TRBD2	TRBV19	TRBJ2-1	TGTGCCAGTAGTCGGACTAGCGGGAGTTCCTACAATGAGCAGTTCTTC	CASSRTSGSSYNEQFF
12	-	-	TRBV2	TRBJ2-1	TGTGCCAGCAGTGAAGCATGGGACGTGCAGTTCTTC	CASSEAWDVQFF
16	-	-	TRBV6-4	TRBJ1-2	TGTGCCAGCAGGAAGGGTTTTGGGGAGGGTAACTATGGCTACACCTTC	CASRKGFGEGNYGYTF
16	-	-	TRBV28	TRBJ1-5	TGTGCCAGCAGTTTATTAACTGGGGCTGGAAATCAGCCCCAGCATTTT	CASSLLTGAGNQPQHF
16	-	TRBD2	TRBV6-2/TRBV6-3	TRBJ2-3	TGTGCCAGCAGCCACCGTCCCGATCCTAGGACTAGTTTCCAGTATTTT	CASSHRPDPRTSFQYF
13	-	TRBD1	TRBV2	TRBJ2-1	TGTGCCAGCAGTGGGACAGGGGATAAGGGGCAGTTCTTC	CASSGTGDKGQFF
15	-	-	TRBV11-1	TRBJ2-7	TGTGCCAGCAGCTTATGGGAGACAGCAACCTACGAGCAGTACTTC	CASSLWETATYEQYF
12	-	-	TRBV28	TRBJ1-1	TGTGCCAGCAGTCTCCGGGGGGGAGAAGCTTTCTTT	CASSLRGGEAFF
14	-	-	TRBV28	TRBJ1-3	TGTGCCAGCAGTTTGGGCCCGGTTAGAAACACCATATATTTT	CASSLGPVRNTIYF
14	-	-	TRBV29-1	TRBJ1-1	TGCAGCGTTGAAGGTCACAACATGAACACTGAAGCTTTCTTT	CSVEGHNMNTEAFF
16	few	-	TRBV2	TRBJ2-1	TGTGCCAGCAGTTTAGGGCCCCAAAGGGCCTACAATGAGCAGTTCTTC	CASSLGPQRAYNEQFF
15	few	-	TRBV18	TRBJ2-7	TGTGCCAGCTCACCAGGAGCTAGCGCACGCTACGAGCAGTACTTC	CASSPGASARYEQYF
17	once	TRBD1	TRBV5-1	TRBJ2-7	TGCGCCAGCAGCTTTATGACAGGGGCCAGCTCTACTGGCGAGCAGTACTTC	CASSFMTGASSTGEQYF
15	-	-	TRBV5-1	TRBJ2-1	TGCGCCAGCAGCTTGGCCCCGACAGTATACAATGAGCAGTTCTTC	CASSLAPTVYNEQFF
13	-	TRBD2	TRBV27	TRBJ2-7	TGTGCCAGCAATACGGGAGGGTCTGGAGAGCAGTACTTC	CASNTGGSGEQYF
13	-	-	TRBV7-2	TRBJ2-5	TGTGCCAGCAGCAGGTTCTACCAAGAGACCCAGTACTTC	CASSRFYQETQYF
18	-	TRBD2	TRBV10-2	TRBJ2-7	TGCGCCAGCAGGGACGGGACTGGGACTAGCGGACTCCCCTACGAGCAGTACTTC	CASRDGTGTSGLPYEQYF
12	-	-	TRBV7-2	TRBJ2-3	TGTGCCAGCAGCTTAAACCTAGATACGCAGTATTTT	CASSLNLDTQYF
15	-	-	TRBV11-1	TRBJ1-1	TGTGCCAGCAGCTCCTGGAGCGGGGGGATCACTGAAGCTTTCTTT	CASSSWSGGITEAFF
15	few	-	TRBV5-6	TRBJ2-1	TGTGCCAGCAGCTTGCGGGGCGGTAGTTACAATGAGCAGTTCTTC	CASSLRGGSYNEQFF
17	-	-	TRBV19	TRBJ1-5	TGTGCCAGTATCGTATGGGGGGGAAACGGGGCCAATCAGCCCCAGCATTTT	CASIVWGGNGANQPQHF
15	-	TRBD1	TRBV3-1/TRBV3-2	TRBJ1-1	TGTGCCAGCAGCCTTTCCCTGACAGGGGGAATAGGGGCTTTCTTT	CASSLSLTGGIGAFF
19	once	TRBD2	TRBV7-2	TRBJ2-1	TGTGCCAGCAGCTTAGGGCGCGGGAGGGCCTCTCCTATCCAGAATGAGCAGTTCTTC	CASSLGRGRASPIQNEQFF
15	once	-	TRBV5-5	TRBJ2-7	TGTGCCAGCAGCTTGGGGCAGGACCTCTCCTACGAGCAGTACTTC	CASSLGQDLSYEQYF
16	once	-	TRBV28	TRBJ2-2	TGTGCCAGCAGTTTATTTCTAGCGAGAAACACCGGGGAGCTGTTTTTT	CASSLFLARNTGELFF
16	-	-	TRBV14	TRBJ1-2	TGTGCCAGCAGCCAAGGGTGGGGGGCCGCTAACTATGGCTACACCTTC	CASSQGWGAANYGYTF
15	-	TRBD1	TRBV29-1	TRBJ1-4	TGCAGCGTCCAGACGCGGACAGGGACAGTGAAAAAACTGTTTTTT	CSVQTRTGTVKKLFF
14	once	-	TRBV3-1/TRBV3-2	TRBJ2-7	TGTGCCAGCAGCCAAGGTCTAGTTAGCTACGAGCAGTACTTC	CASSQGLVSYEQYF
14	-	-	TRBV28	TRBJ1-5	TGTGCCAGCAGACAGGTTTATAGCAATCAGCCCCAGCATTTT	CASRQVYSNQPQHF
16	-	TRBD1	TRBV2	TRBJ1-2	TGTGCCAGCAGTGAAAATTTGCGCAGGGGGACCTATGGCTACACCTTC	CASSENLRRGTYGYTF
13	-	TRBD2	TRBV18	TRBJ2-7	TGTGCCAGCTCACCGGGGAGGGATAACGAGCAGTACTTC	CASSPGRDNEQYF